A selection of T cell receptor beta chains follows, all from one sample in a study of blood T cell repertoires in COVID-19. Produced via immunoSEQ multiplex PCR; TCRdb's table is partial and in-frame only. The table lists 150,000 or so clones, roughly 87% of them singletons, with roughly 4% in the top ten. Sequences were obtained from PBMCs or T cells enriched from blood (not recorded which). All receptors derive from a middle-aged woman who had been exposed to COVID-19. Both conserved end residues are part of each CDR3. Fields, in order: V gene, D gene, clone size, CDR3 length, CDR3 protein. D genes are given only for firm matches. The size entry is marked missing in some rows and otherwise reads once, few, many or a size class.

V gene: TRBV18
D gene: -
clone size: -
CDR3 length: 13
CDR3 protein: CASSQGGEETQYF

V gene: TRBV24-1
D gene: TRBD1
clone size: -
CDR3 length: 16
CDR3 protein: CATSDSGTGFNQPQHF

V gene: TRBV28
D gene: -
clone size: -
CDR3 length: 13
CDR3 protein: CASSLLQSPGYTF

V gene: TRBV5-1
D gene: TRBD1
clone size: -
CDR3 length: 15
CDR3 protein: CASSEGQVTNTEAFF

V gene: TRBV18
D gene: TRBD2
clone size: -
CDR3 length: 18
CDR3 protein: CASSLSSLAGTPYNEQFF

V gene: TRBV27
D gene: TRBD2
clone size: -
CDR3 length: 14
CDR3 protein: CASSPGLAGGRKFF

V gene: TRBV28
D gene: TRBD1
clone size: -
CDR3 length: 16
CDR3 protein: CASSPQGLTSTDTQYF

V gene: TRBV11-2
D gene: -
clone size: -
CDR3 length: 13
CDR3 protein: CASSFYVADTQYF

V gene: TRBV27
D gene: TRBD1
clone size: -
CDR3 length: 13
CDR3 protein: CASSMTGDEKLFF

V gene: TRBV7-2
D gene: TRBD2
clone size: -
CDR3 length: 15
CDR3 protein: CASSSLAGGPNEQFF

V gene: TRBV4-3
D gene: TRBD2
clone size: -
CDR3 length: 15
CDR3 protein: CASSQLPGGIGELFF

V gene: TRBV7-9
D gene: TRBD1
clone size: -
CDR3 length: 20
CDR3 protein: CASSKAFFGTGGLTDSGYTF

V gene: TRBV6-2/TRBV6-3
D gene: -
clone size: few
CDR3 length: 16
CDR3 protein: CASSGGAGSVIAGQFF

V gene: TRBV19
D gene: -
clone size: -
CDR3 length: 16
CDR3 protein: CASSISRGATNEKLFF

V gene: TRBV4-3
D gene: TRBD2
clone size: -
CDR3 length: 16
CDR3 protein: CASSSSGRASTDTQYF

V gene: TRBV5-1
D gene: -
clone size: -
CDR3 length: 15
CDR3 protein: CASSLFRGLNTEAFF

V gene: TRBV25-1
D gene: TRBD1
clone size: -
CDR3 length: 14
CDR3 protein: CATMTDREAYEQYF

V gene: TRBV5-1
D gene: TRBD2
clone size: -
CDR3 length: 19
CDR3 protein: CASSFSGTSSRSGANVLTF

V gene: TRBV5-8
D gene: TRBD1
clone size: -
CDR3 length: 14
CDR3 protein: CASSLGQGFYEQYF

V gene: TRBV7-7
D gene: TRBD1
clone size: -
CDR3 length: 13
CDR3 protein: CASSRDRGEKLFF

V gene: TRBV21-1
D gene: -
clone size: -
CDR3 length: 14
CDR3 protein: CASSKGRRAQPQHF

V gene: TRBV18
D gene: TRBD1
clone size: once
CDR3 length: 12
CDR3 protein: CASSPDRDEAFF

V gene: TRBV12-3/TRBV12-4
D gene: -
clone size: -
CDR3 length: 11
CDR3 protein: CASSVTDTQYF

V gene: TRBV4-1
D gene: -
clone size: -
CDR3 length: 15
CDR3 protein: CASSQDGQVPYEQYF

V gene: TRBV28
D gene: TRBD1
clone size: once
CDR3 length: 15
CDR3 protein: CASSLRDRPNYGYTF

V gene: TRBV13
D gene: TRBD1
clone size: -
CDR3 length: 13
CDR3 protein: CASSFGTVYEQYF

V gene: TRBV27
D gene: TRBD2
clone size: -
CDR3 length: 16
CDR3 protein: CASSFGGGREYHEQFF

V gene: TRBV4-3
D gene: TRBD1
clone size: -
CDR3 length: 15
CDR3 protein: CASSQIAQGTGELFF

V gene: TRBV4-3
D gene: -
clone size: -
CDR3 length: 17
CDR3 protein: CASSPPRDISNTGELFF

V gene: TRBV28
D gene: -
clone size: -
CDR3 length: 14
CDR3 protein: CASSLGGNSYEQYF

V gene: TRBV3-1/TRBV3-2
D gene: -
clone size: -
CDR3 length: 16
CDR3 protein: CASSQVARQAYNEQFF

V gene: TRBV6-5
D gene: TRBD2
clone size: -
CDR3 length: 14
CDR3 protein: CASLTSGGKETQYF

V gene: TRBV6-5
D gene: -
clone size: once
CDR3 length: 14
CDR3 protein: CASSPSPEGEKLFF

V gene: TRBV12-5
D gene: TRBD2
clone size: -
CDR3 length: 17
CDR3 protein: CASGLVMGGRAPDTQYF

V gene: TRBV5-1
D gene: TRBD1
clone size: -
CDR3 length: 15
CDR3 protein: CASSEQGAAGNTIYF

V gene: TRBV28
D gene: TRBD2
clone size: -
CDR3 length: 14
CDR3 protein: CASSSRLAHNEQFF

V gene: TRBV7-2
D gene: -
clone size: -
CDR3 length: 13
CDR3 protein: CASSGASNQPQHF

V gene: TRBV5-1
D gene: -
clone size: few
CDR3 length: 14
CDR3 protein: CASSGGISNTEAFF

V gene: TRBV6-5
D gene: -
clone size: -
CDR3 length: 11
CDR3 protein: CASRLNYGYTF

V gene: TRBV6-5
D gene: TRBD1
clone size: -
CDR3 length: 15
CDR3 protein: CASSTTGFANQPQHF

V gene: TRBV5-4
D gene: -
clone size: -
CDR3 length: 13
CDR3 protein: CASSIPGGEKLFF

V gene: TRBV28
D gene: -
clone size: -
CDR3 length: 15
CDR3 protein: CASSQRQEYVGELFF

V gene: TRBV11-2
D gene: -
clone size: -
CDR3 length: 16
CDR3 protein: CASSLDLDRGNTEAFF

V gene: TRBV28
D gene: TRBD1
clone size: -
CDR3 length: 16
CDR3 protein: CASSLTGTVGNTEAFF

V gene: TRBV6-5
D gene: -
clone size: -
CDR3 length: 14
CDR3 protein: CASVRAANTGELFF

V gene: TRBV12-3/TRBV12-4
D gene: -
clone size: -
CDR3 length: 13
CDR3 protein: CASKRGSTDTQYF

V gene: TRBV19
D gene: TRBD1
clone size: -
CDR3 length: 17
CDR3 protein: CASSMSRGQGFNYGYTF

V gene: TRBV29-1
D gene: TRBD1
clone size: -
CDR3 length: 13
CDR3 protein: CSARTGGDEKLFF

V gene: TRBV6-2/TRBV6-3
D gene: TRBD1
clone size: -
CDR3 length: 13
CDR3 protein: CASSYNDRAFPFF

V gene: TRBV5-6
D gene: TRBD1
clone size: -
CDR3 length: 15
CDR3 protein: CASSLQDRGPGELFF

V gene: TRBV6-1
D gene: TRBD2
clone size: -
CDR3 length: 18
CDR3 protein: CASSELTGAGGTQETQYF

V gene: TRBV10-1
D gene: -
clone size: -
CDR3 length: 17
CDR3 protein: CARIDQPGTPNTGELFF

V gene: TRBV6-4
D gene: TRBD1
clone size: -
CDR3 length: 13
CDR3 protein: CASSRQGGEKLFF